The 20 T cell receptor beta chains given below trace back to one sample, sequenced in a study of memory B cells and T cells in multiple sclerosis. TCRdb keeps only in-frame clones here, not all; method: immunoSEQ multiplex PCR. The repertoire includes roughly 30,000 clones, 86% of them detected once, and under 3.5% sits in the top ten. Separate sequencing covered autoproliferating (CFSE-dim) and non-proliferating (CFSE-high) T cells from stimulus-free culture. Over 4.5x10^7 CFSE-labeled PBMCs were cultured less than eight days unstimulated, then replicate wells were pooled. Their recognized antigens are unknown. Sample: PBMCs from blood kept in culture. The receptor set was obtained from a human donor with multiple sclerosis.

The V and J genes are TRBV5-1 and TRBJ2-2, with 9 bases identical to TRBD2. The CDR3 has 16 residues. The junction had 7 bases not matched to a gene; V was cut back by 3 bases and J by 4 bases. Germline V gene sequence: CDR1 SGHRS, CDR2 YFSETQ. The CDR3 coding sequence is TGCGCCAGCAGCTCAATAGCGGGGGCCCTCACCGGGGAGCTGTTTTTT. It specifies CASSSIAGALTGELFF.

The J gene is TRBJ1-4, the V gene TRBV4-2; D unresolved. The V and J ends lost 1 base and 7 bases respectively, with 10 bases between them. The CDR3 extends over 14 amino acids. Germline CDR1 reads LGHNA; CDR2 reads YNFKEQ. CDR3 bases: TGTGCCAGCAGCCAAGTTGGCCCGGTTGAAAAACTGTTTTTT. Its translation: CASSQVGPVEKLFF.

In its sample, this clone was seen once. The chain joins TRBV20-1 to TRBJ2-7; possible D gene TRBD2, 6 bases. Germline V gene sequence: CDR1 DFQATT, CDR2 SNEGSKA (reference sequence). The CDR3 has 11 amino acids. V was pared by 1 base and J by 13 bases, with 14 bases between. CDR3 DNA sequence: TGCAGTGCTAGAGCCGGAGCGGGCACATACTTC. As protein: CSARAGAGTYF.

This chain links TRBV23-1 with TRBJ2-1; TRBD2 agrees at 7 bases. TRBV23-1 is given ORF status, its function remaining uncertain. The CDR3 sequence is 19 residues long. V was clipped by 2 bases and J by 1 base; unmatched bases: 14. DNA for the CDR3: TGCGCCAGCAGTCAAAAACGGGACTACTCTTCCGTATCCTACAATGAGCAGTTCTTC. Translation gives CASSQKRDYSSVSYNEQFF.

The CDR3 region is CASSRLITGELFF. The DNA of the CDR3 is TGTGCCAGCAGCAGACTAATTACCGGGGAGCTGTTTTTT. This chain links TRBV13 with TRBJ2-2; the D gene is possibly TRBD2 (5 bases). Trimming left V 5 bases short and J 5 bases short, with 9 bases between. The length of the CDR3 is 13 residues. Germline V gives CDR1 PRHDT, CDR2 FYEKMQ (reference sequence).

The chain joins TRBV5-6 to TRBJ1-1; no clear D gene. Trimming took 0 bases from V and 6 from J, leaving 9 bases between them. CDR1 is SGHDT, CDR2 YYEEEE, per germline. The CDR3 covers 13 residues. The CDR3, as DNA: TGTGCCAGCAGCTTGGCCGGCGAGTCTGAAGCTTTCTTT. Protein: CASSLAGESEAFF.

This chain joins TRBV5-1 and TRBJ2-1; 7 nucleotides agree with TRBD1. With V trimmed by 5 bases and J by 4 bases, 9 bases remained unmatched. The length of the CDR3 is 15 residues. Germline values: CDR1 SGHRS, CDR2 YFSETQ. The CDR3 region has the DNA TGCGCCAGCAGTTACTGGACAGGCGAGTACAATGAGCAGTTCTTC. This gives the protein CASSYWTGEYNEQFF.

J is TRBJ2-7 and V is TRBV11-2, with TRBD2 matching over 9 bases. This CDR3 is 15 amino acids long. V lost 1 base to trimming and J lost 4 bases; unmatched junction nucleotides: 5. Germline CDR1 SGHAT, CDR2 FQNNGV. In nucleotides, the CDR3 is TGTGCCAGCAGCTTAGGTGGGACTAGCAGTTACGAGCAGTACTTC. It specifies CASSLGGTSSYEQYF. The full variable domain, completed using reference TRBV11-2 and TRBJ2-7, is EAGVAQSPRYKIIEKRQSVAFWCNPISGHATLYWYQQILGQGPKLLIQFQNNGVVDDSQLPKDRFSAERLKGVDSTLKIQPAKLEDSAVYLCASSLGGTSSYEQYFGPGTRLTVT.

The CDR3 reads CASSLAGTGASQPQHF. The CDR3 DNA sequence: TGTGCCAGCAGCTTAGCCGGGACAGGGGCGAGTCAGCCCCAGCATTTT. The V call is TRBV7-8, the J call TRBJ1-5, with 10 nucleotides matching TRBD1. Germline CDR1 is SGHVS and CDR2 is FQNEAQ. The CDR3 has 16 residues. V lost 0 bases and J lost 6; bases outside the gene matches: 5. Filled out from reference TRBV7-8 and TRBJ1-5, the complete variable domain reads GAGVSQSPRYKVAKRGQDVALRCDPISGHVSLFWYQQALGQGPEFLTYFQNEAQLDKSGLPSDRFFAERPEGSVSTLKIQRTQQEDSAVYLCASSLAGTGASQPQHFGDGTRLSIL.

The chain recombines TRBV15 with TRBJ2-1; 7 nucleotides agree with TRBD1. Unmatched junction bases numbered 12, after V lost 7 bases and J lost 3 bases. CDR1 and CDR2 (germline): LNHNV, YYDKDF (reference sequence). The length of the CDR3 is 16 residues. CDR3 region: CATTGQIGEGYNEQFF. The DNA for the CDR3 is TGTGCCACCACGGGACAGATAGGGGAAGGCTACAATGAGCAGTTCTTC.

The chain uses TRBV19 and TRBJ2-7; TRBD1 agrees at 9 bases. The CDR3 is 14 amino acids. Trimming cost V 4 bases and J 5 bases; bases outside gene matches: 6. Per the germline V gene, CDR1 is LNHDA and CDR2 is SQIVND (reference sequence). The CDR3 DNA reads TGTGCCAGTAGTAGACAGGGGGTCCCCGACGAGCAGTACTTC. Translation: CASSRQGVPDEQYF. The full variable domain, rest sourced from reference TRBV19 and TRBJ2-7, is DGGITQSPKYLFRKEGQNVTLSCEQNLNHDAMYWYRQDPGQGLRLIYYSQIVNDFQKGDIAEGYSVSREKKESFPLTVTSAQKNPTAFYLCASSRQGVPDEQYFGPGTRLTVT.

This chain's CDR3 is CASSTTGQSYEQYF. The DNA for the CDR3 is TGTGCCAGTAGTACCACGGGACAGTCCTACGAGCAGTACTTC. This sequence joins TRBV19 and TRBJ2-7; the match to TRBD1 covers 7 bases. CDR1 and CDR2 from the germline V gene are LNHDA and SQIVND (reference sequence). The CDR3 contains 14 residues. The ends lost 4 bases at V and 1 base at J; junction bases unmatched: 4.

This chain links TRBV29-1 with TRBJ2-7, with D perhaps assigned TRBD1 or TRBD2 (5 bases each). The V gene's germline CDR1 is SQVTM and CDR2 ANQGSEA. V lost 4 bases and J lost 1, with 14 bases in between. The CDR3 extends over 14 amino acids. The CDR3 DNA sequence: TGCAGCGTTGGGGGGTTGGGGCGATCCTACGAGCAGTACTTC. This translates into CSVGGLGRSYEQYF.

V gene TRBV5-4 combines with J gene TRBJ2-7, with 8 bases identical to TRBD2. This CDR3 spans 15 amino acids. The V segment lost 4 bases and the J segment 3 bases; nucleotides outside the gene matches: 9. Germline V gene data show CDR1 as SGHNT and CDR2 as YYREEE (reference sequence). Here the CDR3 reads CASSLTPSGLYEQYF. Written as DNA, the CDR3 is TGTGCCAGCAGCCTAACCCCTAGCGGGCTCTACGAGCAGTACTTC.

The chain uses TRBV29-1 and TRBJ2-2, with D possibly TRBD1 on 5 matching bases. The germline V gene has CDR1 SQVTM and CDR2 ANQGSEA. The CDR3 consists of 14 residues. The V and J ends lost 4 bases and 0 bases respectively, with 9 bases between them. CDR3 nucleotides: TGCAGCGTTGGTAGGACAACGAACACCGGGGAGCTGTTTTTT. It translates to CSVGRTTNTGELFF.

This chain connects TRBV5-1 to TRBJ2-5, with TRBD2 as a possible D gene (5 bases). The CDR3 is 13 residues long. The germline V gene encodes CDR1 SGHRS and CDR2 YFSETQ. The V gene lost 3 bases and the J gene lost 5 bases, with 11 bases spanning the gap. The CDR3 DNA sequence: TGCGCCAGCAGCTCGGACTTCCGGGAGACCCAGTACTTC. Translating it yields CASSSDFRETQYF.

The J gene is TRBJ2-3, the V gene TRBV6-4, with TRBD2 identical over 10 bases. This CDR3 comprises 14 residues. Unmatched junction bases numbered 5, after V lost 6 bases and J lost 5 bases. Germline-derived CDR1 and CDR2 are MRHNA and SNTAGT. The CDR3 DNA is TGTGCCAGCAGCAGCGGGGGGGCGCAAGATACGCAGTATTTT. Its protein product is CASSSGGAQDTQYF.

The chain couples TRBV9 to TRBJ1-5; D is possibly TRBD1 (6 bases). Per the germline V gene, CDR1 is SGDLS and CDR2 is YYNGEE. The CDR3 extends over 15 amino acids. V was cut by 5 bases and J by 4 bases, with 16 bases left in between. CDR3 in amino acids: CASSTGGGGNQPQHF. CDR3 bases: TGTGCCAGCAGTACCGGAGGGGGAGGTAATCAGCCCCAGCATTTT.

This chain joins TRBV28 and TRBJ2-1; D unclear. This CDR3 contains 12 residues. Germline V gives CDR1 MDHEN, CDR2 SYDVKM. Trimming removed 1 base at V and 13 bases at J, with 11 bases between. The CDR3 sequence is CASSLSIGTQFF. In DNA form, the CDR3 reads TGTGCCAGCAGTTTATCTATCGGCACACAGTTCTTC.

The rearrangement links TRBV7-9 to TRBJ1-2; tentatively, D is TRBD1 (5 bases). The CDR3 totals 14 residues. The germline V gene has CDR1 SEHNR and CDR2 FQNEAQ (reference sequence). V dropped 1 base and J dropped 3 bases, with 9 bases sitting between them. CDR3 sequence reads: CASSLGAGHYGYTF. The CDR3 DNA follows: TGTGCCAGCAGCTTAGGGGCAGGGCACTATGGCTACACCTTC.